This T cell receptor beta chain was recorded in a study of T cells in Graves' hyperthyroidism and ophthalmopathy. Researchers amplified the TCR beta CDR3 regions from RNA transcripts. The HTBI primer set served for first-round RT-PCR of the TCR CDR3. TCRdb fed the multiplex PCR reads into MiXCR, producing one record per CDR3 protein. The sample lists around 190,000 distinct CDR3 sequences; about a sixth were seen once. Patients with uncontrolled infections, other autoimmune diseases, pregnancy or lactation were excluded. Trimming at V came to 2 bases and at J to 5 bases, leaving 6 bases not matched to a gene. The length of the CDR3 is 15 residues. The germline CDR1 and CDR2 sequences are SGHDT and YYEEEE. There are many counts of this clonotype.

The TCR sequence derives from a woman in her forties or fifties with Graves' hyperthyroidism. The rearrangement links TRBV5-6 to TRBJ1-1; 10 positions agree with TRBD1. Material: blood. The CDR3 here is CASSLSGQGRTEAFF. DNA for the CDR3: TGTGCCAGCAGCTTATCGGGACAGGGGAGGACTGAAGCTTTCTTT.